Shown below are 5 T cell receptor beta chains from a single sample sequenced in a study of T cell changes during pregnancy in multiple sclerosis. The repertoire was sequenced with immunoSEQ multiplex PCR; TCRdb's copy has only in-frame clones and lacks some. The sample consists of about 75,000 clones, 70% to 90% of them appearing once. Sample: peripheral blood, taken in the first trimester of pregnancy. The receptors come from a female donor in good health, enrolled as a control in a pregnancy study.

The CDR3 sequence is CASSPQGEKLFF. Written as DNA, the CDR3 is TGTGCCAGCAGCCCTCAGGGAGAAAAACTGTTTTTT. The J gene is TRBJ1-4, the V gene TRBV5-4; the D gene is possibly TRBD1 (5 bases). Germline-derived CDR1 and CDR2 are SGHNT and YYREEE (reference sequence). This CDR3 has 12 amino acids. Trimming shortened V by 4 bases and J by 8 bases, and 9 bases separated the two germline ends.

The V gene is TRBV7-9, the J gene TRBJ2-1, with a possible D match to TRBD2 (6 bases). Germline CDR1 reads SEHNR; CDR2 reads FQNEAQ (reference sequence). This CDR3 has 13 amino acids. Between the trimmed V and J ends, which lost 3 bases and 7 bases, there was a span of 10 bases. Here the CDR3 DNA reads TGTGCCAGCAGCTTTGGGGGGACGAATGAGCAGTTCTTC. It yields the protein CASSFGGTNEQFF. The whole variable domain, filled in from reference TRBV7-9 and TRBJ2-1, reads DTGVSQNPRHKITKRGQNVTFRCDPISEHNRLYWYRQTLGQGPEFLTYFQNEAQLEKSRLLSDRFSAERPKGSFSTLEIQRTEQGDSAMYLCASSFGGTNEQFFGPGTRLTVL.

The gene calls are TRBV19 and TRBJ2-3, with 8 bases identical to TRBD1. CDR1 and CDR2 from the germline V gene are LNHDA and SQIVND (reference sequence). The length of the CDR3 is 17 residues. Trimming removed 5 bases from V and 3 bases from J; junction bases left unmatched: 13. The CDR3 here is CASSLRRQGAGTDTQYF. The CDR3 coding sequence is TGTGCCAGTAGTCTGCGGAGGCAGGGGGCCGGGACAGATACGCAGTATTTT.

The V call is TRBV27, the J call TRBJ2-1; 7 nucleotides line up with TRBD1. V trimming: 3 bases; J trimming: 5 bases; junction bases outside the gene matches: 4. This CDR3 has 14 amino acids. Per the germline V gene, CDR1 is MNHEY and CDR2 is SMNVEV (reference sequence). Written as DNA, the CDR3 is TGTGCCAGCAGTTTCTGGGACAGCGACAATGAGCAGTTCTTC. This encodes CASSFWDSDNEQFF.

The chain carries TRBV6-5 and TRBJ1-5; 11 bases line up with TRBD1. The germline V gene encodes CDR1 MNHEY and CDR2 SVGAGI. The CDR3 covers 15 residues. With V trimmed by 6 bases and J by 6 bases, 7 bases remained unmatched. In DNA form, the CDR3 reads TGTGCCAGCAGCCAGGGACAGGGGGTGGGTCAGCCCCAGCATTTT. Translating gives CASSQGQGVGQPQHF.